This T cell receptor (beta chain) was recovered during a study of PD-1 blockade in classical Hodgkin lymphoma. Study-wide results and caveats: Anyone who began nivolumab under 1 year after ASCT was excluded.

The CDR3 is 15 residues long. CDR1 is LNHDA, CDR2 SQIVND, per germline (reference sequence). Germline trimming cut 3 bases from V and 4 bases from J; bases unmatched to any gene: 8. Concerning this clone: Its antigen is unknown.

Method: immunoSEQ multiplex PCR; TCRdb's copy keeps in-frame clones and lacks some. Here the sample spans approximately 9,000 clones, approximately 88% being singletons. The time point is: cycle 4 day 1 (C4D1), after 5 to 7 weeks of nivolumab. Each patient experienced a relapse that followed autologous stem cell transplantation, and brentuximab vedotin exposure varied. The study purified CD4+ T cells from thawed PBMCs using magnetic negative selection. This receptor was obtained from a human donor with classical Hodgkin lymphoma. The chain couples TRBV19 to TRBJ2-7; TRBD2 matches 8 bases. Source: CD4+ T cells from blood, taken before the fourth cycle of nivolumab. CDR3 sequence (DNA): TGTGCCAGTAGTATCTCCCCGGGAGGGTTTTACGAGCAGTACTTC. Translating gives CASSISPGGFYEQYF.